The 21 T cell receptor beta chains given below trace back to one sample, sequenced in a study of shared clonotypes between healthy human individuals. Assay used: immunoSEQ multiplex PCR; TCRdb lists only in-frame clones, some missing. Among 1.4 million to 1.5 million clones listed, around 97% were seen once. What was sequenced was naive CD4+ T cells sorted from blood. Specified subset: CD45RA+ positively selected. The receptors were gathered from a man aged 30-40 years in good health.

In the case of this clone: The sample holds other DNA sequences that translate to the same CDR3. The chain combines TRBV5-1 with TRBJ1-1; 7 positions match TRBD1. Germline V gene lookup returns CDR1 SGHRS and CDR2 YFSETQ. The CDR3 has 14 amino acids. With V trimmed by 4 bases and J by 0 bases, 3 bases remained unmatched. DNA for the CDR3: TGCGCCAGCAGCAGGGACAGAGTGAACACTGAAGCTTTCTTT. Translated, it gives CASSRDRVNTEAFF.

This chain uses TRBV7-3 with TRBJ1-4; TRBD1 aligns across 9 bases. CDR1 and CDR2 (germline): SGHTA, FQGTGA. This CDR3 spans 14 amino acids. V lost 5 bases and J lost 8; bases outside the gene matches: 6. CDR3 region: CASSARDRAEKLFF. The CDR3 DNA sequence: TGTGCCAGCAGCGCCCGGGACAGGGCAGAAAAACTGTTTTTT.

The chain links TRBV5-1 to TRBJ2-2; 9 nucleotides agree with TRBD1. The V gene end was trimmed by 5 bases and the J gene end by 7 bases; junction bases not matched to a gene: 9. This CDR3 region has 15 residues. The germline gives CDR1 SGHRS, CDR2 YFSETQ. The CDR3 DNA follows: TGCGCCAGCAGTACAGGACAGGGGATACTCGGGGAGCTGTTTTTT. It translates to CASSTGQGILGELFF.

The rearrangement joins TRBV13 to TRBJ2-1; D possibly matches TRBD1 or TRBD2 (7 bases each). Germline CDR1 PRHDT, CDR2 FYEKMQ (reference sequence). V lost 5 bases, J lost 4 bases, and 15 bases lay in between. This CDR3 spans 15 amino acids. This chain's CDR3 is CASSREGTAYNEQFF. The CDR3 DNA reads TGTGCCAGCAGCAGGGAGGGGACAGCATACAATGAGCAGTTCTTC.

This sequence joins TRBV5-1 and TRBJ2-2, with a tentative D call TRBD2 (6 bases). V lost 4 bases to trimming and J lost 5 bases, with 15 bases between them. CDR1 and CDR2 (germline): SGHRS, YFSETQ. The CDR3 consists of 15 residues. DNA of the CDR3: TGCGCCAGCAGCCCCCTCAATGGGAGGACCGGGGAGCTGTTTTTT. Residues: CASSPLNGRTGELFF.

The chain carries TRBV2 and TRBJ2-7, with D perhaps matching TRBD2 (6 bases). Germline V CDR1 and CDR2: SNHLY, FYNNEI. The CDR3 contains 12 residues. The V end was cut by 6 bases, the J end by 1 base, with 7 bases between. The CDR3: CASRGTSYEQYF. CDR3 DNA sequence: TGTGCCAGCAGGGGGACTTCCTACGAGCAGTACTTC.

The chain recombines TRBV27 with TRBJ1-2; no clear D gene. In germline, CDR1 is MNHEY, CDR2 SMNVEV (reference sequence). The length of the CDR3 is 15 residues. Trimming took 4 bases from V and 6 from J, leaving 18 bases between them. CDR3 in amino acids: CASSYTLGMSHGYTF. In DNA form, the CDR3 reads TGTGCCAGCAGTTACACGTTGGGGATGAGCCATGGCTACACCTTC.

The chain links TRBV14 to TRBJ1-3; D is undetermined. Germline assignment: CDR1 SGHDN and CDR2 FVKESK. The CDR3 has 11 amino acids. V was shortened by 1 base and J by 12 bases, with 7 bases between the two germline ends. The CDR3 spells CASSQVQDIYF. The CDR3 DNA sequence: TGTGCCAGCAGCCAAGTCCAGGACATATATTTT. Based on the CDR3 plus reference TRBV14 and TRBJ1-3, the full variable domain is EAGVTQFPSHSVIEKGQTVTLRCDPISGHDNLYWYRRVMGKEIKFLLHFVKESKQDESGMPNNRFLAERTGGTYSTLKVQPAELEDSGVYFCASSQVQDIYFGEGSWLTVV.

The chain carries TRBV4-3 and TRBJ2-2; 9 positions agree with TRBD2. J was trimmed by 3 bases and V by 6 bases; bases with no gene match: 17. In germline, CDR1 is LGHNA, CDR2 YSLEER. The CDR3 is 19 amino acids. CDR3 region: CASRARVGSGSLDTGELFF. CDR3 bases: TGCGCCAGCAGGGCAAGAGTCGGTAGCGGGAGCCTCGACACCGGGGAGCTGTTTTTT.

The chain joins TRBV5-1 to TRBJ2-1, with D tentatively TRBD1 (5 bases). CDR3 size: 14 residues. The V end lost 9 bases, the J end lost 2 bases, and 15 bases lay between the germline ends. Germline V gene data show CDR1 as SGHRS and CDR2 as YFSETQ. CDR3 in DNA: TGCGCCACCGGCAAGGGGTATACCTACAATGAGCAGTTCTTC. Translating gives CATGKGYTYNEQFF.

This chain joins TRBV19 and TRBJ2-5, with 7 bases identical to TRBD2. Germline CDR1 LNHDA, CDR2 SQIVND (reference sequence). The CDR3 covers 15 residues. V shed 1 base, J shed 4 bases, and the junction held 6 bases outside the gene matches. CDR3 amino acids: CASSIGRDYRETQYF. CDR3 DNA: TGTGCCAGTAGTATAGGCCGGGACTACCGAGAGACCCAGTACTTC.

The gene calls are TRBV29-1 and TRBJ2-5; weak D call: TRBD2 (5 bases). The CDR3 is 12 amino acids. V was trimmed by 7 bases and J by 5 bases, leaving 14 bases between them. Germline loops: CDR1 SQVTM, CDR2 ANQGSEA. The CDR3 region has the DNA TGCAGCGCCAGTCCTGGGAGTGAGACCCAGTACTTC. Its translation: CSASPGSETQYF.

The rearrangement joins TRBV5-4 to TRBJ2-1; 10 bases are shared with TRBD2. V lost 7 bases, J lost 4 bases, and 5 bases stayed unmatched. The CDR3 extends over 14 amino acids. Germline values: CDR1 SGHNT, CDR2 YYREEE (reference sequence). The CDR3 is CASGRTSGYNEQFF. CDR3 nucleotides: TGTGCCAGCGGGAGGACTAGCGGATACAATGAGCAGTTCTTC.

The V and J genes are TRBV5-1 and TRBJ2-2; the match to TRBD1 covers 7 bases. The germline CDR1 and CDR2 sequences are SGHRS and YFSETQ. The J segment lost 5 bases and the V segment lost 7 bases, leaving 11 bases of the junction unmatched. The CDR3 has 15 amino acids. CDR3 loop: CASAPRDSETGELFF. Here the CDR3 DNA reads TGCGCCAGCGCGCCTCGGGACAGTGAGACCGGGGAGCTGTTTTTT. Using reference TRBV5-1 and TRBJ2-2 for the parts outside the CDR3, the full variable domain is KAGVTQTPRYLIKTRGQQVTLSCSPISGHRSVSWYQQTPGQGLQFLFEYFSETQRNKGNFPGRFSGRQFSNSRSEMNVSTLELGDSALYLCASAPRDSETGELFFGEGSRLTVL.

As regards this clone: Additional DNA sequences in this sample encode the identical CDR3. The chain employs TRBV7-9 and TRBJ2-7; the D gene could be TRBD1 or TRBD2 (5 bases each). Germline assignment: CDR1 SEHNR and CDR2 FQNEAQ (reference sequence). Trimming removed 1 base from V and 0 bases from J, with 7 bases in between. This CDR3 has 14 residues. CDR3 amino acids: CASSLGGFSYEQYF. CDR3 nucleotides: TGTGCCAGCAGCTTAGGGGGGTTCTCCTACGAGCAGTACTTC.

The chain is built from TRBV2 and TRBJ2-1; D unclear. There are 15 residues in the CDR3. Deletions cut 6 bases from V and 9 bases from J, with 21 bases between. Germline V gene lookup returns CDR1 SNHLY and CDR2 FYNNEI. The CDR3, as DNA: TGTGCCAGCAGCCGTCCTGATCCACTGCCCCCTGAGCAGTTCTTC. It is translated as CASSRPDPLPPEQFF.

J is TRBJ2-2 and V is TRBV7-7, with D maybe TRBD2 (7 bases). CDR1 is SSHAT, CDR2 FNYEAQ, per germline (reference sequence). V gave up 3 bases and J gave up 6 bases, with 23 bases separating them. This CDR3 has 18 residues. CDR3 nucleotide sequence: TGTGCCAGCAGCTTCATGGGGGGGCGCCCCGGGGTACCCGGGGAGCTGTTTTTT. It yields the protein CASSFMGGRPGVPGELFF. Combining the CDR3 with reference TRBV7-7 and TRBJ2-2 gives the whole variable domain GAGVSQSPRYKVTKRGQDVTLRCDPISSHATLYWYQQALGQGPEFLTYFNYEAQPDKSGLPSDRFSAERPEGSISTLTIQRTEQRDSAMYRCASSFMGGRPGVPGELFFGEGSRLTVL.

The chain carries TRBV11-2 and TRBJ2-5, with TRBD1 matching 7 bases. The V gene end was trimmed by 2 bases and the J gene end by 5 bases; junction bases not matched to a gene: 11. In germline, CDR1 is SGHAT, CDR2 FQNNGV. This CDR3 region has 16 residues. CDR3 in amino acids: CASSLKGTDGGETQYF. CDR3 bases: TGTGCCAGCAGCTTAAAGGGGACAGATGGGGGCGAGACCCAGTACTTC. The complete variable domain, with remaining parts taken from reference TRBV11-2 and TRBJ2-5, reads EAGVAQSPRYKIIEKRQSVAFWCNPISGHATLYWYQQILGQGPKLLIQFQNNGVVDDSQLPKDRFSAERLKGVDSTLKIQPAKLEDSAVYLCASSLKGTDGGETQYFGPGTRLLVL.

The rearrangement joins TRBV5-1 to TRBJ2-1; D remains ambiguous. The V end lost 3 bases, the J end lost 0 bases, and 7 bases lay between the germline ends. The germline V gene encodes CDR1 SGHRS and CDR2 YFSETQ. The CDR3 length is 14 residues. CDR3 sequence reads: CASSSLSSYNEQFF. DNA for the CDR3: TGCGCCAGCAGCTCACTGAGCTCCTACAATGAGCAGTTCTTC.

The chain carries TRBV13 and TRBJ2-3; no definite D call. Trimming cost V 2 bases and J 3 bases, with 12 bases left between them. The CDR3 length is 15 residues. CDR1 and CDR2 (germline): PRHDT, FYEKMQ (reference sequence). The CDR3 protein is CASSLLGVGTDTQYF. CDR3 sequence (DNA): TGTGCCAGCAGCTTACTCGGCGTTGGGACAGATACGCAGTATTTT.

Of note for this clone: The same CDR3 arises from other DNA sequences in this sample as well. The chain is built from TRBV2 and TRBJ1-2; the match to TRBD1 covers 7 bases. CDR1 is SNHLY, CDR2 FYNNEI, per germline. J lost 4 bases, V lost 6 bases, and 2 bases had no gene match. The CDR3 loop spans 12 amino acids. The CDR3 coding sequence is TGTGCCAGCAGGGCAGGGGGCTATGGCTACACCTTC. Translated, it gives CASRAGGYGYTF.